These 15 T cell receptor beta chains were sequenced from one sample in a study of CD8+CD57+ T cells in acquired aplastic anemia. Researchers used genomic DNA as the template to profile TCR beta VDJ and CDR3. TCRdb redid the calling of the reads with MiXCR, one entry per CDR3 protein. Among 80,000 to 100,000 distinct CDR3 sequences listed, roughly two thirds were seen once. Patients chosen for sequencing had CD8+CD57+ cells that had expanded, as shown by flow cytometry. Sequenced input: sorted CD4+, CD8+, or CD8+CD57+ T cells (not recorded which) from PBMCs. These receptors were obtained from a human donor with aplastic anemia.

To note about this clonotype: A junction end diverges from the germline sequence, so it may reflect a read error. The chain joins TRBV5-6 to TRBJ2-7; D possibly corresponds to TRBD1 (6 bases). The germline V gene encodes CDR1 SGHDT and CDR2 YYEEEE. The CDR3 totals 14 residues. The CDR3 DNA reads TGTGTCAGCAGCTTGGGGGCGAGCTCCTACGAGCAGTACTTC. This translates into CVSSLGASSYEQYF.

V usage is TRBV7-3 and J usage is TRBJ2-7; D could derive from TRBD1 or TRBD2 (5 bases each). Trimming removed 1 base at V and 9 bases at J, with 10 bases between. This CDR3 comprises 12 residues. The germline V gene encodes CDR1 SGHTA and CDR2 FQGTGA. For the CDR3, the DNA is TGTGCCAGCAGCTTAAGGGACGGGTTGCAGTACTTC. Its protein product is CASSLRDGLQYF.

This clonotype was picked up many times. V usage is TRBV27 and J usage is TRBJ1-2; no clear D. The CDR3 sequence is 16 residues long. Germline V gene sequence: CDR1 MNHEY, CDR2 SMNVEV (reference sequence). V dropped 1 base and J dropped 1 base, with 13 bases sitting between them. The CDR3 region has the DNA TGTGCCAGCAGTTTATTGAGCAACTACAATAACTATGGCTACACCTTC. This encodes CASSLLSNYNNYGYTF.

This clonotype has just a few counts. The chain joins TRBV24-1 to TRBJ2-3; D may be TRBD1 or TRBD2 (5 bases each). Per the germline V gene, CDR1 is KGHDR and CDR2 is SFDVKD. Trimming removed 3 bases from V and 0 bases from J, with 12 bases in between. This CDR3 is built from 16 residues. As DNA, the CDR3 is TGTGCCACCAGTGATCCAGGGACGTCTAGCACAGATACGCAGTATTTT. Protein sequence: CATSDPGTSSTDTQYF.

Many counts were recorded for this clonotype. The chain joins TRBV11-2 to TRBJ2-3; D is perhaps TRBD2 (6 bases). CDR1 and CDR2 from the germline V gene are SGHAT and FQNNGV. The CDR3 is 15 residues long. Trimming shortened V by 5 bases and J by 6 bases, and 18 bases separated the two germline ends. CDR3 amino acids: CASSLRDFLRDTQYF. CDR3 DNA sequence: TGTGCCAGCAGCCTCCGGGACTTCCTAAGGGATACGCAGTATTTT. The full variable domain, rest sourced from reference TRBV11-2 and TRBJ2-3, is EAGVAQSPRYKIIEKRQSVAFWCNPISGHATLYWYQQILGQGPKLLIQFQNNGVVDDSQLPKDRFSAERLKGVDSTLKIQPAKLEDSAVYLCASSLRDFLRDTQYFGPGTRLTVL.

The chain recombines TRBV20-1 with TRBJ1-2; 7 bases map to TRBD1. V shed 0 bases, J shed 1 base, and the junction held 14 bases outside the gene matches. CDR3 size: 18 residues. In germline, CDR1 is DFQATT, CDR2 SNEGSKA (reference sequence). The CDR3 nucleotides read TGCAGTGCTAGAGATCCCGGAGGGGGCGGACGTCATAACTATGGCTACACCTTC. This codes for CSARDPGGGGRHNYGYTF.

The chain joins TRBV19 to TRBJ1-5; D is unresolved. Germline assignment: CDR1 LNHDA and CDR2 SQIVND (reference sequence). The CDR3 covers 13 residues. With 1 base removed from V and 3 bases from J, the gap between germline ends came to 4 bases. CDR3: CASSIVPNQPQHF. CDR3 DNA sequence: TGTGCCAGTAGTATAGTCCCCAATCAGCCCCAGCATTTT.

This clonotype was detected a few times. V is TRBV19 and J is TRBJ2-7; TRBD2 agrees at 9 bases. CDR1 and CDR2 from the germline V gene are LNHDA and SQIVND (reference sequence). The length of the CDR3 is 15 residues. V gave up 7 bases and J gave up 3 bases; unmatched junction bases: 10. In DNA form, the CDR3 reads TGTGCCAGTACCAATGGGGCTAGCGGGAACTACGAGCAGTACTTC. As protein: CASTNGASGNYEQYF.

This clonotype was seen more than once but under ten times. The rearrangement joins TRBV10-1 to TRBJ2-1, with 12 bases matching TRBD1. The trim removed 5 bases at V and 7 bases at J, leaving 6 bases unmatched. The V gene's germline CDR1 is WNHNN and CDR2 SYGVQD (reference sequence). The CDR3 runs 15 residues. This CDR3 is CASSPGTGGENEQFF. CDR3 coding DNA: TGCGCCAGCAGTCCAGGGACAGGGGGCGAAAATGAGCAGTTCTTC.

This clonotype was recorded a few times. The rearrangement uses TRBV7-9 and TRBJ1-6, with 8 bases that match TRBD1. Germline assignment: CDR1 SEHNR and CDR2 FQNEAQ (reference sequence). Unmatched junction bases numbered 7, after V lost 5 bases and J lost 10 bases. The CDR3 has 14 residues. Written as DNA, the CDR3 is TGTGCCAGCAGCATGGACAGGGACGACTCACCCCTCCACTTT. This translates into CASSMDRDDSPLHF.

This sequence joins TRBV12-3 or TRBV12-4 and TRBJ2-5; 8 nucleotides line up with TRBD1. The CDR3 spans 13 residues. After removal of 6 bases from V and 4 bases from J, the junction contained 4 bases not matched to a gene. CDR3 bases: TGTGCCAGCAGAGCAGGGGGCCTAGAGACCCAGTACTTC. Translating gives CASRAGGLETQYF.

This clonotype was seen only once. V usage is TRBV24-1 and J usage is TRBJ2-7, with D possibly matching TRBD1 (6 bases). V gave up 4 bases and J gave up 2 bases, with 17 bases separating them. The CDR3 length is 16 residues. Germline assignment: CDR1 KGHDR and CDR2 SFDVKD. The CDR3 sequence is CATSDPRQEGTYEQYF. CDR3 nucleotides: TGTGCCACCAGTGACCCCCGACAGGAAGGTACCTACGAGCAGTACTTC.

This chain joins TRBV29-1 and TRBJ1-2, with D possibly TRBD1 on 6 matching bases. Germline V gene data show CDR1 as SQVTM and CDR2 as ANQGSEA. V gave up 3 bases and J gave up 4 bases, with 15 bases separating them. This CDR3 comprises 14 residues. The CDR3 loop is CSVEGGAPTYGYTF. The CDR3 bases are TGCAGCGTTGAGGGGGGGGCGCCCACCTATGGCTACACCTTC.

The CDR3 DNA reads TGTGCCAGTAGTATAACGGATTACAATGAGCAGTTCTTC. It codes for CASSITDYNEQFF. This sequence joins TRBV19 and TRBJ2-1; D gene unclear. V was cut by 2 bases and J by 4 bases, with 6 bases left in between. The CDR3 sequence is 13 residues long. Germline V lookup: CDR1 LNHDA, CDR2 SQIVND (reference sequence).

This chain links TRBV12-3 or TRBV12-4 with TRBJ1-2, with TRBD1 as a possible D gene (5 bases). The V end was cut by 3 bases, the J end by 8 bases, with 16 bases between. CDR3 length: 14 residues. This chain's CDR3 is CASSFSLDSGGYTF. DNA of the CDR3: TGTGCCAGCAGTTTTAGTCTAGACAGTGGAGGCTACACCTTC.